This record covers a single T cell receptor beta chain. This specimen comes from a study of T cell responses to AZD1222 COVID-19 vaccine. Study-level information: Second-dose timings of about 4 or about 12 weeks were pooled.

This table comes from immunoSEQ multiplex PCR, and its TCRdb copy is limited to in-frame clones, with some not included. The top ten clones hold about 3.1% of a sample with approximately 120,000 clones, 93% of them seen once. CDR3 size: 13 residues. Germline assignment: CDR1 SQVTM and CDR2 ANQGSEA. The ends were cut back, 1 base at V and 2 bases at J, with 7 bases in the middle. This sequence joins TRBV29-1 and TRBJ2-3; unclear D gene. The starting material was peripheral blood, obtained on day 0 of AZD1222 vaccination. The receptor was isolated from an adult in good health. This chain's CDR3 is CSVEGQATDTQYF. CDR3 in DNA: TGCAGCGTTGAAGGCCAGGCCACAGATACGCAGTATTTT.